This T cell receptor (beta chain) was recovered during a study of blood T cell repertoires in COVID-19. At the level of the study: The analysed material was cDNA or gDNA that came from T cells, B-cell-depleted T cells, or PBMCs.

TCRdb keeps only in-frame clones here, not all; method: immunoSEQ multiplex PCR. Of approximately 170,000 clones in the sample, more than 70% were seen once. CDR3 length equals 15 residues. The germline gives CDR1 MNHEY, CDR2 SVGAGI. The trim removed 5 bases at V and 3 bases at J, leaving 6 bases unmatched. The source material was peripheral blood. The chain is built from TRBV6-5 and TRBJ2-7, with 11 bases matching TRBD2. This TCR was recovered from a woman of 80 years or more with active or convalescent COVID-19. This CDR3 reads CASSQLAGVLYEQYF. The CDR3, as DNA: TGTGCCAGCAGTCAACTAGCGGGAGTTCTCTACGAGCAGTACTTC.